Each of the 18 T cell receptor beta chains below was sequenced from the same sample in a study of T cell clonality in common variable immunodeficiency. Regarding the study as a whole: Common variable immunodeficiency TCR beta sequences reportedly had fewer deletions and N-nucleotide insertions.

Their antigens remain unidentified. Some clones are missing from TCRdb's copy, which holds only in-frame ones; the method was immunoSEQ multiplex PCR. This sample shows 30,000 to 40,000 clones and no singletons; 5.5% to 7% rests with the ten largest. Sequenced: peripheral blood mononuclear cells. These receptors all come from a human donor with common variable immunodeficiency.

With respect to this clone: From the germline J gene comes the end of the CDR3, since the read stops 3 residues before it. The genes are TRBV19 and TRBJ1-1; possible D gene TRBD1, 6 bases. V lost 9 bases to trimming and J lost 5 bases, with 25 bases between them. The length of the CDR3 is 16 residues. CDR1 is LNHDA and CDR2 is SQIVND in the germline V gene (reference sequence). CDR3 DNA, as far as it was read: TGTGCCAGCCTAGCCTACCGGGACACAAAAGGGACTGAA. Amino acid sequence: CASLAYRDTKGTE. The CDR3 in its entirety is CASLAYRDTKGTEAFF.

Only a few counts were recorded for this clone. The read stops 3 residues short of the end of the CDR3; the missing end is completed from the germline J gene. The rearrangement links TRBV20-1 to TRBJ2-5; 7 nucleotides match TRBD1. With V trimmed by 0 bases and J by 2 bases, 12 bases remained unmatched. The length of the CDR3 is 17 residues. Germline CDR1 reads DFQATT; CDR2 reads SNEGSKA (reference sequence). The sequenced part of the CDR3 DNA is TGCAGTGCTAGAGATAAGGCGGAGAGGGGGCGGCAAGAGACC. It is translated as CSARDKAERGRQET. The full CDR3 sequence reads CSARDKAERGRQETQYF.

Only a few counts were recorded for this clone. The CDR3 end falls 3 residues outside the read, so it is completed with the germline J gene. The chain uses TRBV19 and TRBJ2-3; D call uncertain. CDR1 LNHDA and CDR2 SQIVND come from the germline V gene (reference sequence). V lost 7 bases to trimming and J lost 3 bases, with 14 bases between them. The CDR3 totals 14 residues. CDR3 DNA (partial): TGTGCCAGTAATCCTGGTCTCGGGACAGATACG. It translates to CASNPGLGTDT. In full, the CDR3 is CASNPGLGTDTQYF.

This clone has more than one count but fewer than ten. The CDR3 extends 3 residues past the end of the read, so its final part is completed from the germline J gene. The rearrangement links TRBV30 to TRBJ1-2; D uncertain. Germline V lookup: CDR1 GTSNPN, CDR2 SVGIG (reference sequence). The CDR3 has 12 amino acids. Partial CDR3 DNA: TGTGCCTGGAGTGCACCCCCCCGGGGC. Protein product: CAWSAPPRG. The CDR3 reads in full as CAWSAPPRGYTF.

The table lists this clone with many counts. The DNA ends 3 residues before the CDR3 does, and the rest of the CDR3 is filled in from the germline J gene. This sequence joins TRBV18 and TRBJ1-1; weak D call: TRBD1 (5 bases). Trimming removed 6 bases from V and 1 base from J, with 12 bases in between. Germline-derived CDR1 and CDR2 are KGHSH and LQKENI. The CDR3 runs to 14 residues. The sequenced CDR3 bases are TGTGCCAGCTCGTCCGGGGGAGGGAACACTGAA. This translates into CASSSGGGNTE. The complete CDR3 reads CASSSGGGNTEAFF. Together with reference TRBV18 and TRBJ1-1, the CDR3 gives the full variable domain: NAGVMQNPRHLVRRRGQEARLRCSPMKGHSHVYWYRQLPEEGLKFMVYLQKENIIDESGMPKERFSAEFPKEGPSILRIQQVVRGDSAAYFCASSSGGGNTEAFFGQGTRLTVV.

This clone was picked up many times. The missing CDR3 end, 3 residues past where the read stops, is filled in from the germline J gene. The chain has TRBV6-2 or TRBV6-3 and TRBJ1-2; 7 bases map to TRBD1. This CDR3 has 17 amino acids. J was trimmed by 1 base and V by 6 bases; bases with no gene match: 14. Looked up from germline, CDR1 is MNHEY and CDR2 is SVGEGT. The CDR3 loop is CASRSTSGGQLNYGYTF. The sequenced CDR3 bases are TGTGCCAGCAGATCCACCTCAGGGGGACAGCTTAACTATGGC.

This clone was detected only a few times. Read data end 3 residues before the CDR3 end; the end is taken from the germline J gene. This chain connects TRBV2 to TRBJ2-1, with D perhaps TRBD1 (5 bases). CDR3 length: 13 residues. Deletions cut 6 bases from V and 5 bases from J, with 11 bases between. Germline V gene sequence: CDR1 SNHLY, CDR2 FYNNEI. The CDR3 bases that were read are TGTGCCAGCAGGCCCGACAGAAACAATGAG. As protein: CASRPDRNNE. The CDR3 in full is CASRPDRNNEQFF.

Turning to this clone: The CDR3 extends 3 residues past the end of the read, so its final part is completed from the germline J gene. The chain recombines TRBV19 with TRBJ1-2; TRBD1 aligns across 9 bases. There are 17 residues in the CDR3. The germline V gene encodes CDR1 LNHDA and CDR2 SQIVND (reference sequence). V gave up 0 bases and J gave up 7 bases; unmatched junction bases: 12. The CDR3 DNA, read in part, is TGTGCCAGTAGTATAGATGCCTCCGACGGGACAGGGTTTGGC. It codes for CASSIDASDGTGFG. The full CDR3 sequence reads CASSIDASDGTGFGYTF.

This clone has more than one count but fewer than ten. Incomplete CDR3 DNA: TGTGCCAGCAGCTTAGGACAGCTAAATTCACCC. This sequence encodes CASSLGQLNSP. The entire CDR3 reads CASSLGQLNSPLHF. The chain has TRBV7-9 and TRBJ1-6, with a possible D match to TRBD1 (5 bases). The CDR3 end lies 3 residues beyond the end of the read and is filled in from the germline J gene. Per the germline V gene, CDR1 is SEHNR and CDR2 is FQNEAQ (reference sequence). The CDR3 has 14 amino acids. The V end was cut by 1 base, the J end by 7 bases, with 8 bases between.

There are a few counts of this clone. The CDR3 end falls 3 residues outside the read, so it is completed with the germline J gene. The chain couples TRBV7-9 to TRBJ1-2, with a possible D match to TRBD1 (5 bases). The CDR3 is 11 residues long. In germline, CDR1 is SEHNR, CDR2 FQNEAQ (reference sequence). The CDR3 is CASSHGGGYTF. CDR3 DNA (partial): TGTGCCAGCAGCCACGGGGGGGGC. Filled out from reference TRBV7-9 and TRBJ1-2, the complete variable domain reads DTGVSQNPRHKITKRGQNVTFRCDPISEHNRLYWYRQTLGQGPEFLTYFQNEAQLEKSRLLSDRFSAERPKGSFSTLEIQRTEQGDSAMYLCASSHGGGYTFGSGTRLTVV.

This clone occurred a few times. Incomplete CDR3 DNA: TGTGCCAGCAGTGAACTGGACAGAAACACTGAA. This encodes CASSELDRNTE. The complete CDR3 protein is CASSELDRNTEAFF. The genes are TRBV6-1 and TRBJ1-1; perhaps TRBD1 as D (6 bases). From the germline J gene comes the end of the CDR3, since the read stops 3 residues before it. The ends were cut back, 2 bases at V and 2 bases at J, with 9 bases in the middle. Germline lookup yields CDR1 MNHNS and CDR2 SASEGT. The CDR3 contains 14 residues.

This clone was counted many times. The read ends 3 residues before the CDR3 terminus; that terminus is restored from the germline J gene. The V gene is TRBV19, the J gene TRBJ2-2; D perhaps matches TRBD1 (5 bases). Germline V gene sequence: CDR1 LNHDA, CDR2 SQIVND (reference sequence). CDR3 length: 13 residues. The germline V and J ends were trimmed by 8 bases and 3 bases, with 10 bases remaining between them. The CDR3 region is CASGAGHTGELFF. The CDR3 DNA, read in part, is TGTGCCAGTGGGGCAGGTCACACCGGGGAG.

Of note for this clone: The CDR3 end falls 3 residues outside the read, so it is completed with the germline J gene. The rearrangement uses TRBV2 and TRBJ2-6; D gene uncertain. The CDR3 runs to 15 residues. Germline CDR1 and CDR2: SNHLY and FYNNEI. Trimming left V 2 bases short and J 0 bases short, with 5 bases between. This CDR3 reads CASSELSSGANVLTF. The covered CDR3 bases are TGTGCCAGCAGTGAACTCAGCTCTGGGGCCAACGTC.

With respect to this clone: The read terminates 3 residues before the CDR3 end, so the remaining end is supplied by the germline J gene. This rearrangement joins TRBV30 to TRBJ1-4; D not resolved. V was trimmed by 4 bases and J by 8 bases, leaving 17 bases between them. The CDR3 length is 14 residues. The germline CDR1 and CDR2 sequences are GTSNPN and SVGIG (reference sequence). The CDR3 here is CAWNGGPGEEKLFF. CDR3 DNA (partial): TGTGCCTGGAACGGTGGGCCAGGAGAAGAAAAA.

This clone has more than one count but fewer than ten. Coverage ceases 3 residues before the CDR3 finishes, and the germline J gene fills in the end. The chain carries TRBV2 and TRBJ2-5; D possibly corresponds to TRBD2 (5 bases). The CDR3 is 15 residues long. Trimming took 4 bases from V and 5 from J, leaving 17 bases between them. Germline CDR1 is SNHLY and CDR2 is FYNNEI. The CDR3 DNA, read in part, is TGTGCCAGCAGTGGCTCCGGGATAACGGGGGAGACC. Translation gives CASSGSGITGET. The entire CDR3 sequence reads CASSGSGITGETQYF. The full variable domain, in which reference TRBV2 and TRBJ2-5 provide the parts outside the CDR3, is EPEVTQTPSHQVTQMGQEVILRCVPISNHLYFYWYRQILGQKVEFLVSFYNNEISEKSEIFDDQFSVERPDGSNFTLKIRSTKLEDSAMYFCASSGSGITGETQYFGPGTRLLVL.

This clone was seen more than once but under ten times. The CDR3 extends 3 residues past the end of the read, so its final part is completed from the germline J gene. V gene TRBV2 combines with J gene TRBJ2-7; TRBD2 agrees at 10 bases. The CDR3 has 16 residues. Germline CDR1 is SNHLY and CDR2 is FYNNEI. The V and J ends lost 7 bases and 2 bases, in that order; junction bases with no gene match: 11. The covered CDR3 bases are TGTGCCAGCACGATTACTAGCGGGGCCTTTCCCTACGAG. It specifies CASTITSGAFPYE. The entire CDR3 sequence reads CASTITSGAFPYEQYF.

With respect to this clone: The read terminates 3 residues ahead of where the CDR3 ends, so the germline J gene completes it. The rearrangement links TRBV19 to TRBJ2-7, with a possible D match to TRBD2 (6 bases). The CDR3 runs 14 residues. Trimming took off 3 bases at V and 0 bases at J, with 9 bases between the two ends. The germline V gene encodes CDR1 LNHDA and CDR2 SQIVND (reference sequence). CDR3 bases read: TGTGCCAGTAGTATTGGGGGGAGCTCCTACGAG. It specifies CASSIGGSSYE. The CDR3 reads in full as CASSIGGSSYEQYF.

This clone was observed many times. The missing CDR3 end, 3 residues past where the read stops, is filled in from the germline J gene. The J gene is TRBJ1-1, the V gene TRBV30; D is unclear. The germline V gene has CDR1 GTSNPN and CDR2 SVGIG (reference sequence). This CDR3 is built from 15 residues. Trimming took 2 bases from V and 1 from J, leaving 14 bases between them. The CDR3 DNA, read in part, is TGTGCCTGGAGTATTTATCAGGTGGAGAACACTGAA. It is translated as CAWSIYQVENTE. The whole CDR3 region reads CAWSIYQVENTEAFF.